A single sample gave rise to the 22 T cell receptor beta chains below, sequenced in a study of PD-1 blockade in classical Hodgkin lymphoma. The assay was immunoSEQ multiplex PCR, and TCRdb's table has in-frame clones only and misses some. The sample lists about 50,000 clones, more than 75% occurring once. Every patient relapsed after autologous stem cell transplantation, and brentuximab vedotin exposure varied. The sequences come from peripheral blood mononuclear cells (PBMCs), collected before the second cycle of nivolumab. The receptors were sampled from a human donor with classical Hodgkin lymphoma.

The rearrangement joins TRBV27 to TRBJ1-6; D is possibly TRBD1 (5 bases). V was trimmed by 3 bases and J by 10 bases, leaving 13 bases between them. The CDR3 totals 14 residues. The V gene's germline CDR1 is MNHEY and CDR2 SMNVEV (reference sequence). CDR3 sequence reads: CASSFWREGSPLHF. CDR3 bases: TGTGCCAGCAGTTTCTGGAGGGAGGGGTCACCCCTCCACTTT.

This clone showed up just a few times. The rearrangement links TRBV19 to TRBJ1-4; D might be TRBD1 (6 bases). The CDR3 spans 15 residues. Germline V gene lookup returns CDR1 LNHDA and CDR2 SQIVND (reference sequence). With 4 bases removed from V and 5 bases from J, the gap between germline ends came to 14 bases. This CDR3 reads CASSTRGGVNEKLFF. Written as DNA, the CDR3 is TGTGCCAGTAGTACCAGGGGAGGAGTCAATGAAAAACTGTTTTTT.

As DNA, the CDR3 is TGTGCCAGCTTATGGAGTGAAGCTTTCTTT. Translation: CASLWSEAFF. The chain is built from TRBV2 and TRBJ1-1; D is uncertain. The V end was cut by 8 bases, the J end by 7 bases, with 8 bases between. The CDR3 length is 10 residues. Germline V lookup: CDR1 SNHLY, CDR2 FYNNEI.

The V gene is TRBV10-1, the J gene TRBJ2-7; D not resolved. The CDR3 loop spans 13 amino acids. Germline CDR1 WNHNN, CDR2 SYGVQD (reference sequence). V lost 5 bases, J lost 0 bases, and 8 bases lay in between. The CDR3 loop reads CASSSESSYEQYF. In DNA, the CDR3 is TGCGCCAGCAGTTCCGAGAGCTCCTACGAGCAGTACTTC.

The chain joins TRBV6-5 to TRBJ1-2; no clear D gene. Germline CDR1 and CDR2: MNHEY and SVGAGI. Deletions cut 4 bases from V and 6 bases from J, with 12 bases between. CDR3 size: 13 residues. The chain's CDR3 is CASSLEGLDGYTF. CDR3 DNA: TGTGCCAGCAGTTTGGAGGGCTTAGATGGCTACACCTTC.

This clone was recorded once. The chain combines TRBV12-5 with TRBJ1-5, with 10 bases identical to TRBD1. The V gene end was trimmed by 0 bases and the J gene end by 6 bases; junction bases not matched to a gene: 8. CDR1 is LGHNT and CDR2 is FRNRAP in the germline V gene. The CDR3 is made up of 17 amino acids. CDR3 residues: CASGLVRWTGGCQPQHF. The CDR3, as DNA: TGTGCTAGTGGTTTGGTACGTTGGACAGGGGGTTGTCAGCCCCAGCATTTT.

J is TRBJ1-2 and V is TRBV11-2; D uncertain. Trimming took 1 base from V and 0 from J, leaving 9 bases between them. Looked up from germline, CDR1 is SGHAT and CDR2 is FQNNGV. This CDR3 is built from 15 residues. Written as DNA, the CDR3 is TGTGCCAGCAGCTTAGGAGGGTTCGCTAACTATGGCTACACCTTC. It encodes CASSLGGFANYGYTF.

This chain uses TRBV5-1 with TRBJ2-1, with 13 bases matching TRBD2. Germline V lookup: CDR1 SGHRS, CDR2 YFSETQ. The junction had 7 bases not matched to a gene; V was cut back by 3 bases and J by 7 bases. The CDR3 is made up of 16 amino acids. The chain's CDR3 is CASSSGLAGAGNEQFF. The CDR3 DNA sequence: TGCGCCAGCAGCTCCGGACTAGCGGGGGCGGGGAATGAGCAGTTCTTC.

This chain joins TRBV6-5 and TRBJ2-2; 7 bases line up with TRBD1. V was pared by 6 bases and J by 0 bases, with 4 bases of the junction left unmatched. CDR1 is MNHEY, CDR2 SVGAGI, per germline. The CDR3 totals 15 residues. CDR3 DNA sequence: TGTGCCAGCAGAAGGACAGGCCCGAACACCGGGGAGCTGTTTTTT. Translated, it gives CASRRTGPNTGELFF.

The chain joins TRBV10-1 to TRBJ1-2; a weak D match, TRBD1 (6 bases). Germline V CDR1 and CDR2: WNHNN, SYGVQD (reference sequence). This CDR3 contains 10 residues. V lost 10 bases to trimming and J lost 5 bases, with 8 bases between them. Here the CDR3 reads CATQGYGYTF. DNA for the CDR3: TGCGCCACCCAGGGGTATGGCTACACCTTC.

This rearrangement joins TRBV5-1 to TRBJ2-5, with 7 bases that match TRBD2. V was clipped by 0 bases and J by 1 base; unmatched bases: 9. This CDR3 has 17 residues. CDR1 and CDR2 (germline): SGHRS, YFSETQ. In DNA form, the CDR3 reads TGCGCCAGCAGCTTGGGCTGGCTAGCGGACGGCCAAGAGACCCAGTACTTC. It yields the protein CASSLGWLADGQETQYF.

The chain combines TRBV5-1 with TRBJ2-3; D tentatively fits TRBD1 or TRBD2 (6 bases each). Trimming removed 4 bases at V and 2 bases at J, with 14 bases between. This CDR3 region has 15 residues. The germline V gene encodes CDR1 SGHRS and CDR2 YFSETQ. CDR3 protein: CASSLPRGLTDTQYF. The CDR3 DNA reads TGCGCCAGCAGCCTACCCAGGGGACTCACAGATACGCAGTATTTT.

CDR3 region: CATSGDRGGFTEAFF. The DNA for the CDR3 is TGTGCCACCAGCGGGGACAGGGGAGGATTTACTGAAGCTTTCTTT. The V call is TRBV15, the J call TRBJ1-1, with 10 bases fitting TRBD1. Germline lookup yields CDR1 LNHNV and CDR2 YYDKDF (reference sequence). The CDR3 contains 15 residues. Trimming at V came to 5 bases and at J to 5 bases, leaving 8 bases not matched to a gene.

This chain links TRBV9 with TRBJ1-2, with 9 nucleotides matching TRBD1. Germline CDR1 reads SGDLS; CDR2 reads YYNGEE. The junction had 4 bases not matched to a gene; V was cut back by 3 bases and J by 4 bases. The CDR3 is 14 amino acids. The CDR3: CASSGGTGSYGYTF. CDR3 nucleotides: TGTGCCAGCAGCGGCGGGACAGGGTCCTATGGCTACACCTTC.

This rearrangement joins TRBV10-2 to TRBJ2-5, with 9 bases lining up with TRBD2. Germline assignment: CDR1 WSHSY and CDR2 SAAADI. V shed 6 bases and J 4 bases; nucleotides not matched to a gene: 6. This CDR3 region has 14 residues. The CDR3 nucleotides read TGCGCCAGCAGCCCGGGACTAGCCACAGAGACCCAGTACTTC. Encoded protein: CASSPGLATETQYF.

As for this clone: Other DNA variants within this sample encode the same CDR3. This chain joins TRBV6-5 and TRBJ1-2; TRBD1 matches at 9 bases. CDR3 size: 15 residues. In germline, CDR1 is MNHEY, CDR2 SVGAGI. The ends lost 5 bases at V and 3 bases at J; junction bases unmatched: 7. The chain's CDR3 is CASSQTGTGYYGYTF. In nucleotides, the CDR3 is TGTGCCAGCAGTCAAACCGGGACAGGGTACTATGGCTACACCTTC.

The chain joins TRBV6-4 to TRBJ2-1; 7 bases are shared with TRBD2. The CDR3 spans 15 residues. Germline loops: CDR1 MRHNA, CDR2 SNTAGT. The V segment lost 3 bases and the J segment 5 bases; nucleotides outside the gene matches: 7. This CDR3 is CASSESGDGHNEQFF. The CDR3 region has the DNA TGTGCCAGCAGTGAAAGCGGGGACGGACACAATGAGCAGTTCTTC.

This chain joins TRBV5-1 and TRBJ2-2; D is possibly TRBD1 (6 bases). Looked up from germline, CDR1 is SGHRS and CDR2 is YFSETQ. The CDR3 is made up of 14 amino acids. V shed 1 base and J shed 4 bases, with 8 bases lying between them. The CDR3 nucleotides read TGCGCCAGCAGCTTGCTGGGGGCCACCGGGGAGCTGTTTTTT. It specifies CASSLLGATGELFF.

The chain couples TRBV7-9 to TRBJ2-7; D might be TRBD1 or TRBD2, each matching 5 bases. The CDR3 is 14 residues long. Trimming removed 4 bases at V and 7 bases at J, with 17 bases between. Germline CDR1 is SEHNR and CDR2 is FQNEAQ (reference sequence). The CDR3 reads CASSYSGTLSEQYF. In DNA form, the CDR3 reads TGTGCCAGCAGCTATTCCGGGACCTTGAGTGAGCAGTACTTC.

The V call is TRBV6-6, the J call TRBJ2-3; 8 nucleotides match TRBD1. V was pared by 4 bases and J by 0 bases, with 3 bases of the junction left unmatched. Germline CDR1 MNHNY, CDR2 SVGAGI (reference sequence). CDR3 size: 15 residues. CDR3 amino acids: CASSSRDRSTDTQYF. In DNA form, the CDR3 reads TGTGCCAGCAGTTCTCGGGACAGGAGCACAGATACGCAGTATTTT.

This chain links TRBV13 with TRBJ2-5; 10 nucleotides agree with TRBD2. Germline V CDR1 and CDR2: PRHDT, FYEKMQ (reference sequence). The junction had 6 bases not matched to a gene; V was cut back by 6 bases and J by 5 bases. This CDR3 region has 14 residues. CDR3 in amino acids: CASRASGGAETQYF. CDR3 in DNA: TGTGCCAGCAGAGCCAGCGGGGGGGCGGAGACCCAGTACTTC. Full variable domain (rest looked up from reference TRBV13 and TRBJ2-5): AAGVIQSPRHLIKEKRETATLKCYPIPRHDTVYWYQQGPGQDPQFLISFYEKMQSDKGSIPDRFSAQQFSDYHSELNMSSLELGDSALYFCASRASGGAETQYFGPGTRLLVL.

The CDR3 spells CASSLMGYGSPLHF. Here the CDR3 DNA reads TGTGCCAGCAGCTTAATGGGATACGGTTCACCCCTCCACTTT. The rearrangement uses TRBV7-3 and TRBJ1-6; D gene unclear. V shed 1 base and J shed 9 bases, with 10 bases lying between them. The germline V gene encodes CDR1 SGHTA and CDR2 FQGTGA. The CDR3 extends over 14 amino acids.